The text below deals with one TCR beta chain. Its antigen remains unidentified. CDR1 and CDR2 from the germline V gene are MDHEN and SYDVKM. Trimming took off 7 bases at V and 6 bases at J, with 19 bases between the two ends. This CDR3 is 15 amino acids long. The source of the sample is a study of T cell responses to AZD1222 COVID-19 vaccine. Overall study findings and caveats: CD4 TCRs linked to vaccination spanned spike, dominating at 160-218 and 743-854. Nearly half of spike-specific TCRs reportedly target unmutated variant regions.

The data were produced by immunoSEQ multiplex PCR, yet TCRdb's version contains in-frame clones alone and is incomplete. The data contain 200,000 or so clones, around 87% of them singletons. The chain carries TRBV28 and TRBJ1-5; TRBD1 is a possible D gene (5 bases). This receptor was taken from an adult in good health. Source: peripheral blood, taken on day 0 of MenACWY control vaccination. CDR3 DNA sequence: TGTGCCAGCACCGACCGGGCCGAGGGGAGTCAGCCCCAGCATTTT. Translation gives CASTDRAEGSQPQHF.